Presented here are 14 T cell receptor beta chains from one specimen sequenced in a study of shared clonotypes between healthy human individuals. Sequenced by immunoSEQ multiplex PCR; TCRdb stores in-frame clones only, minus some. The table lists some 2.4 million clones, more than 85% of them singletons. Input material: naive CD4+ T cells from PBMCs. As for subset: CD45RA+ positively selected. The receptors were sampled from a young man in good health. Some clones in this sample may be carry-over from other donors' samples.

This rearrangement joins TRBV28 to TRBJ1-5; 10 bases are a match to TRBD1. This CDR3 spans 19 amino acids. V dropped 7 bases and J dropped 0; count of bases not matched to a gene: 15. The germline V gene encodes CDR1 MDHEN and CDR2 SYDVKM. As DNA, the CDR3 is TGTGCCAGCAAGGTTCGCGGACAGGGGGTTCACTATAGCAATCAGCCCCAGCATTTT. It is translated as CASKVRGQGVHYSNQPQHF.

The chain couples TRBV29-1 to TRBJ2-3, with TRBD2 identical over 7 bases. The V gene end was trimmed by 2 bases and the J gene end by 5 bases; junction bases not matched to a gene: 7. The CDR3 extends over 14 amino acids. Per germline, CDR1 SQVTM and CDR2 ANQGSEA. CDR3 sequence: CSVEWAGEGDTQYF. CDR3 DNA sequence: TGCAGCGTTGAATGGGCGGGAGAGGGAGATACGCAGTATTTT.

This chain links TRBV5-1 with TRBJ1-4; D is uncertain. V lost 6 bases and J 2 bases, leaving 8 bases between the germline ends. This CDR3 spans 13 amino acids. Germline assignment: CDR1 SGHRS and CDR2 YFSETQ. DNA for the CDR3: TGCGCCAGCACAAGGAGTACTAATGAAAAACTGTTTTTT. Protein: CASTRSTNEKLFF.

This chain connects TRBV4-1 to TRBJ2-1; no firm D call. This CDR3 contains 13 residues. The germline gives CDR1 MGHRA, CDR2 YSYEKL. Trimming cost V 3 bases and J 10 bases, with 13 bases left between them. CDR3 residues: CASSQPAGYEQFF. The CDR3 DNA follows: TGCGCCAGCAGCCAGCCGGCCGGCTACGAGCAGTTCTTC.

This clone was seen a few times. The CDR3 DNA is TGTGCCAGTAGACCGACAGGACTAATGAACACTGAAGCTTTCTTT. Amino acids: CASRPTGLMNTEAFF. The rearrangement joins TRBV19 to TRBJ1-1; weak D call: TRBD1 (6 bases). Germline assignment: CDR1 LNHDA and CDR2 SQIVND (reference sequence). The CDR3 is made up of 15 amino acids. Trimming shortened V by 6 bases and J by 0 bases, and 14 bases separated the two germline ends.

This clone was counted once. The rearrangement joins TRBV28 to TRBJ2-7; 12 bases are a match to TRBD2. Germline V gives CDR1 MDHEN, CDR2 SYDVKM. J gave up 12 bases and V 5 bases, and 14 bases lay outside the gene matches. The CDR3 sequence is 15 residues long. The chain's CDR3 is CASSPPTSGSFIRYF. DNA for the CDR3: TGTGCCAGCAGTCCTCCGACTAGCGGGAGTTTCATACGGTACTTC.

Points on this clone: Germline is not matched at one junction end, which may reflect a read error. The CDR3 DNA is TGTGCCAGCAGCTTAACCGGAGGGAACTATGGCCACACCTTC. Protein sequence: CASSLTGGNYGHTF. This chain joins TRBV7-3 and TRBJ1-2; D remains ambiguous. The CDR3 runs 14 residues. Germline V gives CDR1 SGHTA, CDR2 FQGTGA.

CDR3 DNA sequence: TGCGCCAGCAGTCAATCGGGGGGAGTTGGTGGCTACACCTTC. Its protein is CASSQSGGVGGYTF. The chain carries TRBV23-1 and TRBJ1-2; tentative D call: TRBD1 (5 bases). TRBV23-1 is sorted into the ORF group, with uncertain function. Trimming removed 0 bases at V and 7 bases at J, with 12 bases between. This CDR3 is built from 14 residues.

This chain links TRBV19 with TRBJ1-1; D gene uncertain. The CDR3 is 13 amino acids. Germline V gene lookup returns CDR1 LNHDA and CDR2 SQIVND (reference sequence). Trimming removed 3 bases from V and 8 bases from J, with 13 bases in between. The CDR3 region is CASSIRFDSEAFF. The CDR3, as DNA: TGTGCCAGTAGTATCCGATTTGACTCGGAAGCTTTCTTT.

The DNA of the CDR3 is TGTGCCAGCAGCCCAGAGGCTCGGACGGGAGAAGACAATGAGCAGTTCTTC. This sequence encodes CASSPEARTGEDNEQFF. The V and J genes are TRBV7-9 and TRBJ2-1, with D perhaps TRBD2 (6 bases). CDR1 is SEHNR, CDR2 FQNEAQ, per germline (reference sequence). The CDR3 is 17 residues long. Trimming took off 5 bases at V and 5 bases at J, with 22 bases between the two ends.

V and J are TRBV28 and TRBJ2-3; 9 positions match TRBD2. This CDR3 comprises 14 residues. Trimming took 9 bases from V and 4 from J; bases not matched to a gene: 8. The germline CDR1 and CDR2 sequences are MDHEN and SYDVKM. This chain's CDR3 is CASGREGRADTQYF. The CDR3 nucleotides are TGTGCCAGTGGGCGGGAGGGAAGGGCAGATACGCAGTATTTT.

In DNA form, the CDR3 reads TGTGCCAGTAGTCGAAGACGCTTGCAGGGCTACACCTTC. The encoded protein is CASSRRRLQGYTF. The rearrangement links TRBV19 to TRBJ1-2; no reliable D call. CDR1 and CDR2 from the germline V gene are LNHDA and SQIVND (reference sequence). The CDR3 loop spans 13 amino acids. V shed 5 bases and J shed 8 bases, with 15 bases lying between them.

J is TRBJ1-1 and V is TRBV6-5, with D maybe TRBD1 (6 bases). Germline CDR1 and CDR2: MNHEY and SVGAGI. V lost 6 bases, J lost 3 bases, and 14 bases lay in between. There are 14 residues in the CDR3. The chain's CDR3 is CASSHQGWDTEAFF. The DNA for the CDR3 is TGTGCCAGCAGCCACCAGGGGTGGGACACTGAAGCTTTCTTT.

The CDR3, as DNA: TGTGCCAGCAGCGCCTCCCTAAACTCTGGAAACACCATATATTTT. This sequence encodes CASSASLNSGNTIYF. The rearrangement joins TRBV2 to TRBJ1-3, with D unresolved. The V gene lost 6 bases and the J gene lost 0 bases, with 12 bases spanning the gap. CDR3 length equals 15 residues. CDR1 is SNHLY and CDR2 is FYNNEI in the germline V gene.